This T cell receptor beta chain came from a study of beta chain features in type 1 diabetes. General observations from the study: TCRB CDR3s were moderately but significantly shorter in Type 1 diabetes patients in all four CD4+ subsets.

This clone was observed a few times. The antigen is unknown. The CDR3 runs 14 residues. Expressed TCRB transcripts were sequenced because the isolated RNA had all been reverse transcribed beforehand. Generated by immunoSEQ multiplex PCR, the TCRdb table keeps only in-frame clones and is missing some. Among about 700,000 clones listed, roughly 12% were seen once. Sequencing was carried out using naive CD4+ T cells from blood. The chain recombines TRBV21-1 with TRBJ1-5. TRBV21-1 is shown as a pseudogene. The receptor was isolated from a man between 18 and 35 years old with type 1 diabetes. For the CDR3, the DNA is TGTGCCAGCAGCAAAGTTCCCAATCCCTCCTTTCAGCATTTT. Its protein is CASSKVPNPSFQHF.